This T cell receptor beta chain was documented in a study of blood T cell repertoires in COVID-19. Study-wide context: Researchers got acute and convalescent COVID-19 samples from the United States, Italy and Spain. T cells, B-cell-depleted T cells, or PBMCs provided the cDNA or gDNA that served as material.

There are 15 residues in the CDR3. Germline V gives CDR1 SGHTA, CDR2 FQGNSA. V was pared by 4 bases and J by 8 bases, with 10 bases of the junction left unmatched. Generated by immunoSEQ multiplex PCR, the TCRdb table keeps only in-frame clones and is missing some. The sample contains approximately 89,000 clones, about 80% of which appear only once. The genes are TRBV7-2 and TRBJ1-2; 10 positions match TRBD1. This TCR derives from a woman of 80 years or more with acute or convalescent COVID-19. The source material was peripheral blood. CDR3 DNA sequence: TGTGCCAGCAGCTCCGACTCCGGGACAGGGGCGGGCTACACCTTC. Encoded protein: CASSSDSGTGAGYTF.